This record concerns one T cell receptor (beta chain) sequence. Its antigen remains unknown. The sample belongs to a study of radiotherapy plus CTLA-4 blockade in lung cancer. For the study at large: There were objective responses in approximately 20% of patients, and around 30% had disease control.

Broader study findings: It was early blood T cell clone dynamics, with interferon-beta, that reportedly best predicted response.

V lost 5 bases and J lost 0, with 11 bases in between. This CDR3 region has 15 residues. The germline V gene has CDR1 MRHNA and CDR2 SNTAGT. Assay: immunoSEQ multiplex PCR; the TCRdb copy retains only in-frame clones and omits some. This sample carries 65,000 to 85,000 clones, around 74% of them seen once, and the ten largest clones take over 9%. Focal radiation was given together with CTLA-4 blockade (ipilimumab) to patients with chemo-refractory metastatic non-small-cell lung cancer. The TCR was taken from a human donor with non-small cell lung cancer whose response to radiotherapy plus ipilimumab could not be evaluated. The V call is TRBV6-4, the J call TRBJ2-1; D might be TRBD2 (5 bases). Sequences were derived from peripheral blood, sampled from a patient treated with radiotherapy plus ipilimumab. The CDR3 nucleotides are TGTGCCAGCAGTCGAAGCGGAAGCTCCTACAATGAGCAGTTCTTC. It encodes CASSRSGSSYNEQFF.